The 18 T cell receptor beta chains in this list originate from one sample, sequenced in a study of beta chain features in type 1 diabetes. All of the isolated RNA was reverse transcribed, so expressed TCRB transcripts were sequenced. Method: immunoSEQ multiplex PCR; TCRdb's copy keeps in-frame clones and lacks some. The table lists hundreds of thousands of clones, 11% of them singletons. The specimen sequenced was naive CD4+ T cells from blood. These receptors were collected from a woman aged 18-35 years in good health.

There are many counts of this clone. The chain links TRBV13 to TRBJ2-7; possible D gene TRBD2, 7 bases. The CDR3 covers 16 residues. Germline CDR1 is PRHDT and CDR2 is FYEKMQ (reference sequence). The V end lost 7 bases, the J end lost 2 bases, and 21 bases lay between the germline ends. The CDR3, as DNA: TGTGCCAGCACCGAGTTTGCGGGGAGGGGGACCTACGAGCAGTACTTC. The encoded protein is CASTEFAGRGTYEQYF.

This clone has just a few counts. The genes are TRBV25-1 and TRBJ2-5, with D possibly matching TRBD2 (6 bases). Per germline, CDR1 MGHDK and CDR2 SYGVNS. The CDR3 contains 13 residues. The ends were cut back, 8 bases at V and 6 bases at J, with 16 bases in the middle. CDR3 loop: CASSSPGVQTQYF. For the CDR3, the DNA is TGTGCCAGCTCCTCCCCGGGAGTTCAGACCCAGTACTTC.

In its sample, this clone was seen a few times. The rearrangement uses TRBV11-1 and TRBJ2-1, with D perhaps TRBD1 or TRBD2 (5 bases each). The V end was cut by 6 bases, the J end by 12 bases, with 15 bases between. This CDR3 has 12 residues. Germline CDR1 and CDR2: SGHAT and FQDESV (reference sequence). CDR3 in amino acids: CASRLDRSRQFF. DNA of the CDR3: TGTGCCAGCAGACTAGACAGATCTCGGCAGTTCTTC.

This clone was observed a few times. The DNA for the CDR3 is TGTGCCTGGGCCAGACGTTATCTGGGTGACTATGGCTACACCTTC. Translating it yields CAWARRYLGDYGYTF. V usage is TRBV30 and J usage is TRBJ1-2; D is unresolved. Trimming took off 5 bases at V and 3 bases at J, with 19 bases between the two ends. This CDR3 region has 15 residues. Per the germline V gene, CDR1 is GTSNPN and CDR2 is SVGIG (reference sequence).

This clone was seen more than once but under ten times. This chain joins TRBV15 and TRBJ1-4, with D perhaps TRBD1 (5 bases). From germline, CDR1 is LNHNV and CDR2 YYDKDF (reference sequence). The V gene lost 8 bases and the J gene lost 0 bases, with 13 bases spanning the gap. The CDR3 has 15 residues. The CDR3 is CATARGGTTNEKLFF. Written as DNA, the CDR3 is TGTGCCACCGCCCGGGGGGGAACAACTAATGAAAAACTGTTTTTT.

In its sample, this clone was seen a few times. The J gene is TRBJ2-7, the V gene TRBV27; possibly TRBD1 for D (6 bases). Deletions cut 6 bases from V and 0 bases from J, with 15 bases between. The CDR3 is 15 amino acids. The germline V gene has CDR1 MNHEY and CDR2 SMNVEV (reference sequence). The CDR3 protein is CASRKTGRSSYEQYF. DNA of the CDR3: TGTGCCAGCAGAAAGACAGGCCGAAGCTCCTACGAGCAGTACTTC.

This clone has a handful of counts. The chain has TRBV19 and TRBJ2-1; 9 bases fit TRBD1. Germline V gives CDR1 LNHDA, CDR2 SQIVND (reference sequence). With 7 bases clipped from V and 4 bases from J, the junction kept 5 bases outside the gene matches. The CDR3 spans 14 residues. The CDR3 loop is CASKWDRAYNEQFF. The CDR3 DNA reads TGTGCCAGTAAATGGGACAGGGCGTACAATGAGCAGTTCTTC.

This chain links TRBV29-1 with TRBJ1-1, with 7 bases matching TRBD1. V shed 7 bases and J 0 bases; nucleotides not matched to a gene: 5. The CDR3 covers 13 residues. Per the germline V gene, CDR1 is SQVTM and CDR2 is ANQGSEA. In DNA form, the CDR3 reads TGCAGCGCAAAGCAGGGGGTGAACACTGAAGCTTTCTTT. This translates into CSAKQGVNTEAFF.

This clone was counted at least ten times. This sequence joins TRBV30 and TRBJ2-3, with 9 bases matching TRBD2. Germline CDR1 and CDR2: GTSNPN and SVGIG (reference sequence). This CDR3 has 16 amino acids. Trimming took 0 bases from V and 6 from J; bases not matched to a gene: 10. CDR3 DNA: TGTGCCTGGAGTGTTGGAATAATAGCGGGAGTTGATACGCAGTATTTT. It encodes CAWSVGIIAGVDTQYF.

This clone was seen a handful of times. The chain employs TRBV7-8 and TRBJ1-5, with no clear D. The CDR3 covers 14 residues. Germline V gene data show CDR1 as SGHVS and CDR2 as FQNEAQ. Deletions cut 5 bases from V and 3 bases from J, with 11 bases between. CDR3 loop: CASSPRRDNQPQHF. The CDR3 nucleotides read TGTGCCAGCAGCCCAAGACGGGACAATCAGCCCCAGCATTTT. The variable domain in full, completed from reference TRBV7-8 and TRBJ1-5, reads GAGVSQSPRYKVAKRGQDVALRCDPISGHVSLFWYQQALGQGPEFLTYFQNEAQLDKSGLPSDRFFAERPEGSVSTLKIQRTQQEDSAVYLCASSPRRDNQPQHFGDGTRLSIL.

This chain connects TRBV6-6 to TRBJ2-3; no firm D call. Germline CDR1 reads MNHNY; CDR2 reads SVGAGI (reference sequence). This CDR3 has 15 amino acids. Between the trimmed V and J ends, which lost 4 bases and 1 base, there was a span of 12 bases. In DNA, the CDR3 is TGTGCCAGCAGTTCCCATGGGGATGGCACAGATACGCAGTATTTT. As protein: CASSSHGDGTDTQYF.

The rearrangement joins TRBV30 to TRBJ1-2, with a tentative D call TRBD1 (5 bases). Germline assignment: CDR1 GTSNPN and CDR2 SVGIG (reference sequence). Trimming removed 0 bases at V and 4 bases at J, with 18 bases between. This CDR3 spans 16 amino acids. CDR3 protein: CAWSVGGAGLRYGYTF. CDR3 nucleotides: TGTGCCTGGAGTGTAGGCGGGGCAGGGCTTCGCTATGGCTACACCTTC.

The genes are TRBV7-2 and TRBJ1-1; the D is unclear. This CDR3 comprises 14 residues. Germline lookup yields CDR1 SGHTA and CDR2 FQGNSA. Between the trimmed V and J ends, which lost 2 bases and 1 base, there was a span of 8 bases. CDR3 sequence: CASSLRRQNTEAFF. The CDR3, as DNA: TGTGCCAGCAGCTTAAGGCGACAGAACACTGAAGCTTTCTTT.

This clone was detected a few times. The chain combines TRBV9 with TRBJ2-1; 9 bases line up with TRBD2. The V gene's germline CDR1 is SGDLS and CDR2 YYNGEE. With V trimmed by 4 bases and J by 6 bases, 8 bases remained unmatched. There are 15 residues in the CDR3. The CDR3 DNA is TGTGCCAGCAGCCGCTCCGGACTAGCGAGCAATGAGCAGTTCTTC. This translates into CASSRSGLASNEQFF.

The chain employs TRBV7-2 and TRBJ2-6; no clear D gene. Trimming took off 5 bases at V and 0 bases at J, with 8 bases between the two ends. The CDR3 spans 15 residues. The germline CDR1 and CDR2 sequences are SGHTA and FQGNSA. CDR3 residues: CASSRVVSGANVLTF. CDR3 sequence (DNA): TGTGCCAGCAGCCGTGTAGTCTCTGGGGCCAACGTCCTGACTTTC.

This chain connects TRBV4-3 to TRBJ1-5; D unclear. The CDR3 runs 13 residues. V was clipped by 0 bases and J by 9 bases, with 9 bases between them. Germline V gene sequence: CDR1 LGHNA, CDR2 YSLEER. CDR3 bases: TGCGCCAGCAGCCAAGAGCCGAGACGGCCCCAGCATTTT. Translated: CASSQEPRRPQHF.

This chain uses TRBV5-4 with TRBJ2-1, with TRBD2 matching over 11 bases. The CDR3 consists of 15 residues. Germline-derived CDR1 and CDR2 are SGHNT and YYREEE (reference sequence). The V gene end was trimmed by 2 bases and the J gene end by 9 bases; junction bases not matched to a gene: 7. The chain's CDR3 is CASSLPSGRSIEQFF. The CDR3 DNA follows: TGTGCCAGCAGCTTACCTAGCGGGAGGTCTATTGAGCAGTTCTTC.

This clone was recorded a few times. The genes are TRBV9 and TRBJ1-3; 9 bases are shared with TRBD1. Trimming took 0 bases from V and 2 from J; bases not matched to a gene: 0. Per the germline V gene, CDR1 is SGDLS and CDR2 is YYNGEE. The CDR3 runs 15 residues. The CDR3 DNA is TGTGCCAGCAGCGTAGACAGGGGGCCTGGAAACACCATATATTTT. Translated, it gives CASSVDRGPGNTIYF.